One T cell receptor (beta chain) is described in this entry. Its antigen is unidentified. The record originates from a study of cytomegalovirus exposure and HLA in healthy donors. Study-wide results and limits: Common viral pathogens were later found to be apparently linked to several of the most significant clusters.

PCR primers comprised 60 Vbeta and 13 Jbeta primers. TCRdb keeps only in-frame clones here, not all; method: immunoSEQ multiplex PCR. The repertoire consists of roughly 120,000 clones, with 65% to 90% occurring once and the leading ten covering 3.9%. The germline V gene encodes CDR1 MRHNA and CDR2 SNTAGT. With 4 bases removed from V and 0 bases from J, the gap between germline ends came to 13 bases. This CDR3 has 17 amino acids. The donors (healthy individuals) were bone marrow donors. The receptor was derived from a woman in her twenties or thirties in good health and CMV-seronegative. The sequenced sample consisted of PBMCs. V is TRBV6-4 and J is TRBJ2-6, with D tentatively TRBD2 (6 bases). CDR3 nucleotide sequence: TGTGCCAGCAGTGTTTCGGGGGTAAGCTCTGGGGCCAACGTCCTGACTTTC. Protein: CASSVSGVSSGANVLTF.